This entry features one TCR beta chain sequence. As yet, its antigen is unknown. For the second PCR, which ran for about 6 to 11 cycles, a sample-barcoded 5' primer and a J-beta primer mix were used. TCRdb independently ran MiXCR on the 5' RACE reads; one entry per CDR3 protein. The repertoire holds 1.5 million to 2 million distinct CDR3 sequences, roughly 43% seen once, with 20% to 25% in the top ten. This entry belongs to a study of blood T cells in healthy people across ages. Across the study: Template-switching capture recovered about one barcoded beta molecule per two T cells. Regarding the study as a whole: Diversity estimated from one million T cells was considered an underestimate.

This receptor was identified in a human donor in good health. Sequencing was performed on blood.

This CDR3 reads CASSRQGHYNEQYF. The CDR3 coding sequence is TGTGCCAGCAGTCGACAGGGGCACTACAATGAGCAGTACTTC. This chain connects TRBV7-3 to TRBJ2-4; TRBD1 agrees at 8 bases. V dropped 6 bases and J dropped 13; count of bases not matched to a gene: 14. The length of the CDR3 is 14 residues. CDR1 is SGHTA and CDR2 is FQGTGA in the germline V gene.